The rows below give T cell receptor beta chains drawn from one sample of a study of blood T cells in healthy people across ages. Each CDR3 protein is one row after TCRdb ran MiXCR on the 5' RACE reads. The data contain some 1,800,000 distinct CDR3 sequences, approximately 39% of them singletons. The specimen sequenced was blood. Source of these receptors: a human donor in good health. The CDR3 runs from the conserved cysteine through the conserved F or W. A D gene is named only where the DNA matches it firmly. Some rows have no size entry. The others give once, few or many, or a class for an expanded clone.

V gene	clone size	D gene	J gene	CDR3 DNA	CDR3 protein
TRBV9	-	TRBD2	TRBJ2-3	TGTGCCAGCAGCGTAGCTCCGCGGGGGTCGGCAGATACGCAGTATTTT	CASSVAPRGSADTQYF
TRBV7-3	many	-	TRBJ1-2	TGTGCCAGCAGCTTACAGGGGACTAACTATGGCTACACCTTC	CASSLQGTNYGYTF
TRBV11-1	-	-	TRBJ2-1	TGTGCCAGCAGCCGGGGACAACTCGACAGTGAGCAGTTCTTC	CASSRGQLDSEQFF
TRBV5-1	few	TRBD1	TRBJ2-4	TGCGCCAGCAGCTCCGACAGGGTAGAAAACATTCAGTACTTC	CASSSDRVENIQYF
TRBV7-6	few	-	TRBJ2-1	TGTGCCAGCAGCCAAGGGGGGGGCACGTTAGATGAGCAGTTCTTC	CASSQGGGTLDEQFF
TRBV4-1	few	TRBD2	TRBJ2-5	TGCGCCAGCAGCCCTCGACCGGGACTACAAGAGACCCAGTACTTC	CASSPRPGLQETQYF
TRBV5-1	few	-	TRBJ2-1	TGCGCCAGCAGCTTAGAAGAGACTAGCTACAATGAGCAGTTCTTC	CASSLEETSYNEQFF
TRBV11-3	-	-	TRBJ1-5	TGTGCCAGCAGCTTGGACGGAGCTACCCATCAACCCCAGCATTTT	CASSLDGATHQPQHF
TRBV12-3/TRBV12-4	-	TRBD2	TRBJ2-5	TGTGCCAGCAGTTCCGGGGGGGACCCCTATGGGGAGACCCAGTACTTC	CASSSGGDPYGETQYF
TRBV14	-	-	TRBJ1-1	TGTGCCAGCAGCCAAGAAATAGGAGGAAGAGGGACTTTCTTT	CASSQEIGGRGTFF
TRBV29-1	few	-	TRBJ2-7	TGCAGCGTCCTAACACTTCGAACAGGGACCTACGAGCAGTACTTC	CSVLTLRTGTYEQYF
TRBV5-1	-	TRBD1	TRBJ2-7	TGCGCCAGCAGCGCGGACAGGATGACGAATGAGCAGTACTTC	CASSADRMTNEQYF
TRBV5-1	few	TRBD1	TRBJ2-3	TGCGCCAGCAGGCCGCAGGGGGAAGACACAGATACGCAGTATTTT	CASRPQGEDTDTQYF
TRBV6-5	-	-	TRBJ2-2	TGTGCCAGCAGACCCCCGAAGAACACCGGGGAGCTGTTTTTT	CASRPPKNTGELFF
TRBV7-6	-	-	TRBJ2-1	TGTGCCAGCAGCCCGGACCCCCAAAGGGCCTACAATGAGCAGTTCTTC	CASSPDPQRAYNEQFF
TRBV4-3	-	-	TRBJ1-2	TGCGCCAGCAGCCAAGGGTCAGCTAGTCTAATTCTTTATGGCTACACCTTC	CASSQGSASLILYGYTF
TRBV7-2	few	-	TRBJ1-2	TGTGCCAGCAGCTTAGTTATCAGTTTCCTGAATGGCTACACCTTC	CASSLVISFLNGYTF
TRBV27	once	-	TRBJ2-6	TGTGCCAGCAGTACTGATTATTCCGGGGCCAACGTCCTGACTTTC	CASSTDYSGANVLTF
TRBV5-1	-	TRBD1	TRBJ2-5	TGCGCCAGCAGCTTGTCAACAGGGGTGGAGACCCAGTACTTC	CASSLSTGVETQYF
TRBV2	-	-	TRBJ2-1	TGTGCCAGCAGCAGACAGAGTAAATACAATGAGCAGTTCTTC	CASSRQSKYNEQFF
TRBV24-1	-	-	TRBJ2-2	TGTGCCACCAGTGCAAACCCATGGGAAGGGGCCCACACCGGGGAGCTGTTTTTT	CATSANPWEGAHTGELFF
TRBV15	few	-	TRBJ2-1	TGTGCCACCAGCAGAGGGGGGTCAATTAGGGAGTACAATGAGCAGTTCTTC	CATSRGGSIREYNEQFF
TRBV20-1	few	TRBD2	TRBJ2-1	TGCAGTGCTCTCGTAGCGGGGGAGGGCGAGCAGTTCTTC	CSALVAGEGEQFF
TRBV12-3/TRBV12-4	once	-	TRBJ2-1	TGTGCCAGCAGTTTAGGGGAACTCCCTGACTACAATGAGCAGTTCTTC	CASSLGELPDYNEQFF
TRBV11-3	once	TRBD2	TRBJ2-3	TGTGCCAGCAGCTTCGGGACTAGCAACGCAGATACGCAGTATTTT	CASSFGTSNADTQYF
TRBV12-3/TRBV12-4	-	-	TRBJ1-2	TGTGCCAGCGGTACCACGAATAGAGGATTCTACGGCTACACCTTC	CASGTTNRGFYGYTF
TRBV20-1	-	-	TRBJ2-7	TGCAGTGCTAGAGACGGTAGGAGCCCCTCTTTCTCCTACGAGCAGTACTTC	CSARDGRSPSFSYEQYF
TRBV2	-	-	TRBJ1-5	TGTGCCACGAGTGAAGTGGGGATGCAGCCCCAGCATTTT	CATSEVGMQPQHF
TRBV20-1	-	TRBD1	TRBJ1-2	TGCAGTGCTACACAGGGGACGGAGACTAACTATGGCTACACCTTC	CSATQGTETNYGYTF
TRBV5-5	-	-	TRBJ2-1	TGTGCCAGCAGCTCCCCGGGACCCAGCAATGAGCAGTTCTTC	CASSSPGPSNEQFF
TRBV9	-	TRBD1	TRBJ2-3	TGTGCCAGCAGCGCCGGGACAGGGCTACGAGATACGCAGTATTTT	CASSAGTGLRDTQYF
TRBV4-2	-	-	TRBJ2-7	TGTGCCAGCAGCCAAGAGAGGGGAAACGAGCAGTACTTC	CASSQERGNEQYF
TRBV6-2/TRBV6-3	few	-	TRBJ1-4	TGTGCCAGCAAGTCCCTAGGGGAAAAACTGTTTTTT	CASKSLGEKLFF
TRBV20-1	-	-	TRBJ1-4	TGCAGTGCTAGAGACGGGAGGGTGGGAGAAAAACTGTTTTTT	CSARDGRVGEKLFF
TRBV11-1	few	TRBD2	TRBJ2-1	TGTGCCAGCAGCTCGTATGGGACTAGCGGGGGCCACAATGAGCAGTTCTTC	CASSSYGTSGGHNEQFF
TRBV7-8	-	TRBD1	TRBJ1-2	TGTGCCAGCAGCTCCCCTACAGGGGGGTATGGCTACACCTTC	CASSSPTGGYGYTF
TRBV7-2	few	TRBD2	TRBJ2-5	TGTGCCAGCAGCTCAGCTCTAGCGGGGGGAAACCAAGAGACCCAGTACTTC	CASSSALAGGNQETQYF
TRBV6-1	many	-	TRBJ2-2	TGTGCCAGCAGTTATGACACCGGGGAGCTGTTTTTT	CASSYDTGELFF
TRBV24-1	-	TRBD2	TRBJ2-5	TGTGCCACCAGTGGGAGCGAGCGGGGGGTCCAAGAGACCCAGTACTTC	CATSGSERGVQETQYF
TRBV5-1	-	-	TRBJ2-7	TGCGCCAGCAGCTTGAGGGACGGGTACTACGGGCAGTACTTC	CASSLRDGYYGQYF
TRBV7-2	-	-	TRBJ2-1	TGTGCCAGCAGCTGGCTCTCCTACAATGAGCAGTTCTTC	CASSWLSYNEQFF
TRBV6-5	-	TRBD1	TRBJ2-1	TGTGCCAGCGGCGAACAGGGGGCGCCGGACAATGAGCAGTTCTTC	CASGEQGAPDNEQFF
TRBV29-1	once	-	TRBJ2-1	TGCAGCACCCCGGGGGATAGATCCTACAATGAGCAGTTCTTC	CSTPGDRSYNEQFF
TRBV28	-	-	TRBJ2-5	TGTGCCAGCAGCCCCTTGAGGCCGGTCCAAGAGACCCAGTACTTC	CASSPLRPVQETQYF
TRBV5-1	few	-	TRBJ2-1	TGCGCCAGCAGCGAACTAGCCTCGGGGGCCTACAATGAGCAGTTCTTC	CASSELASGAYNEQFF
TRBV7-9	-	TRBD1	TRBJ2-7	TGTGCCAGCAGCTCCCGGGACAGGCGATCCTACGAGCAGTACTTC	CASSSRDRRSYEQYF
TRBV4-2	few	-	TRBJ2-1	TGTGCCAGCAGCCAAGATTTCCCGCGGGACTTTCAGTTCTTC	CASSQDFPRDFQFF
TRBV12-3/TRBV12-4	-	-	TRBJ1-2	TGTGCCAGCAGTTTAGGACAATCGGGCTACACCTTC	CASSLGQSGYTF
TRBV7-2	few	TRBD1	TRBJ2-3	TGTGCCAGCAGCTTAGGATGGGACAGGTACACAGATACGCAGTATTTT	CASSLGWDRYTDTQYF
TRBV10-3	few	TRBD1	TRBJ2-7	TGTGCCATCAGTGGAACTCCGGGACAGGGAGACTACGAGCAGTACTTC	CAISGTPGQGDYEQYF
TRBV20-1	-	-	TRBJ2-7	TGCAGTGCTAGAGAGCACGGAAACGAGCAGTACTTC	CSAREHGNEQYF